This is a list of T cell receptor beta chains from one sample in a study of a mutant IDH1 vaccine in newly diagnosed glioma. Sequencing used immunoSEQ multiplex PCR; TCRdb keeps in-frame clones, though not all of them. The sample carries about 15,000 clones, 75% to 90% recorded once. The material was PBMCs, obtained from a glioma patient treated with radiotherapy, temozolomide or both. These receptors came from a woman in her thirties or forties with glioma. Some clones in this sample may be carry-over from other donors' samples. The CDR3 runs from the conserved cysteine through the conserved F or W. D genes are given only for firm matches. Only part of the rows carry a size: once, few, many, or a class if the clone is expanded.

V,J,D,size,CDR3,DNA
TRBV13,TRBJ2-1,NA,NA,CASSLGPPGREQFF,TGTGCCAGCAGCTTGGGACCGCCTGGCCGTGAGCAGTTCTTC
TRBV2,TRBJ1-1,NA,NA,CASRGGLGTEAFF,TGTGCCAGCAGGGGTGGTCTGGGGACTGAAGCTTTCTTT
TRBV6-5,TRBJ2-5,NA,NA,CASSYLAQETQYF,TGTGCCAGCAGTTACCTAGCCCAAGAGACCCAGTACTTC
TRBV7-9,TRBJ2-7,NA,NA,CASSLQGIGYEQYF,TGTGCCAGCAGCTTACAAGGTATCGGCTACGAGCAGTACTTC
TRBV10-1,TRBJ2-2,NA,NA,CASSESVLSGELFF,TGCGCCAGCAGTGAGTCGGTGTTGTCCGGGGAGCTGTTTTTT
TRBV28,TRBJ1-2,TRBD1,NA,CASRDRGNYGYTF,TGTGCCAGCAGGGACAGGGGTAACTATGGCTACACCTTC
TRBV2,TRBJ1-1,NA,NA,CASSERRGAFF,TGTGCCAGCAGTGAGAGACGAGGTGCTTTCTTT
TRBV29-1,TRBJ1-1,TRBD1,once,CSAVVDRAHAQAFF,TGCAGCGCCGTCGTGGACAGGGCCCACGCTCAAGCTTTCTTT
TRBV7-8,TRBJ1-1,NA,once,CASSFYMDPRTEAFF,TGTGCCAGCAGCTTTTACATGGATCCGCGGACTGAAGCTTTCTTT
TRBV14,TRBJ1-1,NA,NA,CASSRLQYGTEAFF,TGTGCCAGCAGCCGACTCCAATATGGTACTGAAGCTTTCTTT
TRBV10-3,TRBJ2-6,TRBD1,NA,CATLGQGVQAGANVLTF,TGTGCCACCCTGGGTCAGGGGGTACAAGCTGGGGCCAACGTCCTGACTTTC
TRBV5-4,TRBJ2-7,TRBD1,NA,CASSLGQGAQGTYEQYF,TGTGCCAGCAGCTTGGGTCAGGGGGCACAGGGAACCTACGAGCAGTACTTC
TRBV12-5,TRBJ2-1,TRBD1,NA,CASGLGDRGYNEQFF,TGTGCTAGTGGTTTGGGGGACAGGGGTTACAATGAGCAGTTCTTC
TRBV6-1,TRBJ2-1,NA,NA,CASSSERAYNEQFF,TGTGCCAGCAGTAGCGAGAGAGCCTACAATGAGCAGTTCTTC
TRBV10-2,TRBJ2-7,TRBD2,once,CASRSGRGSYEQYF,TGCGCCAGCAGGTCGGGGAGGGGATCGTACGAGCAGTACTTC
TRBV6-6,TRBJ1-1,TRBD1,NA,CASSTGTGQWDTEAFF,TGTGCCAGCAGTACAGGGACAGGCCAGTGGGACACTGAAGCTTTCTTT
TRBV29-1,TRBJ2-7,TRBD1,NA,CSVTRDRGSYEQYF,TGCAGCGTCACCCGGGACAGGGGATCCTACGAGCAGTACTTC
TRBV28,TRBJ2-2,NA,NA,CASSFRAVTGELFF,TGTGCCAGCAGTTTCCGGGCGGTCACCGGGGAGCTGTTTTTT
TRBV29-1,TRBJ2-7,NA,NA,CSVVDAGQPPYEQYF,TGCAGCGTGGTCGACGCGGGGCAGCCTCCCTACGAGCAGTACTTC
TRBV5-1,TRBJ2-3,NA,once,CASSLEGWGRIDTQYF,TGCGCCAGCAGCTTGGAAGGTTGGGGGCGCATAGATACGCAGTATTTT
TRBV30,TRBJ2-1,NA,NA,CAWSRRVGQFF,TGTGCCTGGAGTCGCCGGGTGGGGCAGTTCTTC
TRBV29-1,TRBJ2-5,NA,NA,CSVRETQYF,TGCAGCGTGAGGGAGACCCAGTACTTC
TRBV19,TRBJ2-3,TRBD1,NA,CASSTGQGEDTQYF,TGTGCCAGTAGTACCGGACAGGGTGAAGATACGCAGTATTTT
TRBV7-2,TRBJ2-1,TRBD1,NA,CASSSSQGASFF,TGTGCCAGCAGCTCATCACAGGGGGCCTCCTTCTTC
TRBV4-2,TRBJ2-1,NA,NA,CASSQDKGVGQFF,TGTGCCAGCAGCCAAGATAAGGGCGTCGGGCAGTTCTTC
TRBV27,TRBJ2-5,NA,NA,CASSTLGGQETQYF,TGTGCCAGCAGTACCCTAGGCGGGCAAGAGACCCAGTACTTC
TRBV7-9,TRBJ2-1,TRBD2,NA,CASSTVRGDNEQFF,TGTGCCAGCAGTACCGTTCGGGGGGACAATGAGCAGTTCTTC
TRBV9,TRBJ2-7,TRBD1,NA,CASSVGAGQGNEQYF,TGTGCCAGCAGCGTAGGGGCGGGACAGGGGAACGAGCAGTACTTC
TRBV5-1,TRBJ1-1,NA,NA,CASSSGATGYTEAFF,TGCGCCAGCAGCTCAGGGGCGACTGGGTATACTGAAGCTTTCTTT
TRBV5-1,TRBJ2-5,NA,NA,CASSPLVGSPQETQYF,TGCGCCAGCAGCCCTCTGGTCGGAAGCCCCCAAGAGACCCAGTACTTC
TRBV18,TRBJ2-2,TRBD2,NA,CATPSGTSGTTNTGELFF,TGTGCCACCCCATCCGGGACTAGCGGCACTACGAACACCGGGGAGCTGTTTTTT
TRBV28,TRBJ2-7,NA,NA,CASSLLYYEQYF,TGTGCCAGCAGTTTACTCTACTACGAGCAGTACTTC
TRBV6-1,TRBJ1-2,NA,NA,CASSEALLGSWGYTF,TGTGCCAGCAGTGAAGCGCTTCTGGGGTCCTGGGGCTACACCTTC
TRBV15,TRBJ2-4,NA,NA,CATSSATGRDPNIQYF,TGTGCCACCAGCAGCGCAACCGGACGCGACCCGAACATTCAGTACTTC
TRBV30,TRBJ2-5,NA,NA,CAWSAQETQYF,TGTGCCTGGAGTGCCCAAGAGACCCAGTACTTC
TRBV4-2,TRBJ1-4,TRBD1,NA,CASSLGTGTEKLFF,TGTGCCAGCTCCTTAGGGACAGGGACTGAAAAACTGTTTTTT
TRBV30,TRBJ2-5,NA,NA,CAWKIENRETQYF,TGTGCCTGGAAGATTGAGAACCGCGAGACCCAGTACTTC
TRBV4-1,TRBJ1-1,NA,NA,CASSQVGYTEAFF,TGCGCCAGCAGCCAAGTCGGATACACTGAAGCTTTCTTT
TRBV6-5,TRBJ2-1,NA,NA,CASTFRGSGANEQFF,TGTGCCAGCACCTTTAGGGGTAGCGGAGCGAATGAGCAGTTCTTC
TRBV2,TRBJ2-3,TRBD2,NA,CASGGSYLAGRDTQYF,TGTGCCAGCGGAGGGTCGTACCTAGCGGGACGAGATACGCAGTATTTT
TRBV7-9,TRBJ2-3,NA,NA,CASSLPGEPDTQYF,TGTGCCAGCAGCTTACCGGGAGAACCAGATACGCAGTATTTT
TRBV19,TRBJ1-1,NA,NA,CASSEGNEAFF,TGTGCCAGTAGTGAGGGTAATGAAGCTTTCTTT